Here is one T cell receptor beta chain with its context. This sample was included in a study of blood T cell repertoires in COVID-19. Here immunoSEQ multiplex PCR was the method, and the copy in TCRdb shows in-frame clones only, minus some. The sample has approximately 300,000 clones, 89% seen once. Germline V gene lookup returns CDR1 MNHEY and CDR2 SMNVEV (reference sequence). The V and J ends lost 3 bases and 4 bases respectively, with 7 bases between them. The CDR3 runs 13 residues. V gene TRBV27 combines with J gene TRBJ1-5; the D is unclear. The sequence was obtained from a woman aged 25 to 39 who had recovered from COVID-19. The specimen was PBMCs or T cells enriched from blood (not recorded which). The CDR3 loop reads CASSLVGNQPQHF. The CDR3 DNA follows: TGTGCCAGCAGTTTGGTCGGGAATCAGCCCCAGCATTTT.